What follows are 9 T cell receptor beta chains derived from one specimen sequenced in a study of cytomegalovirus exposure and HLA in healthy donors. Primers for the PCR totalled 60 Vbeta and 13 Jbeta. Generated by immunoSEQ multiplex PCR, the TCRdb table keeps only in-frame clones and is missing some. Of about 120,000 clones listed, around four fifths are singletons. The sample was PBMCs. These receptors were collected from a male donor in good health and CMV-seronegative.

The chain recombines TRBV7-2 with TRBJ2-3, with D possibly TRBD2 on 5 matching bases. The germline V and J ends were trimmed by 3 bases and 5 bases, with 9 bases remaining between them. Germline CDR1 is SGHTA and CDR2 is FQGNSA. The CDR3 runs to 13 residues. This CDR3 is CASSFTREDTQYF. CDR3 nucleotide sequence: TGTGCCAGCAGCTTTACTAGAGAAGATACGCAGTATTTT.

Only a few counts were recorded for this clone. The chain links TRBV18 to TRBJ2-1; weak D call: TRBD1 (6 bases). The CDR3 sequence is 15 residues long. Germline V gene data show CDR1 as KGHSH and CDR2 as LQKENI. The ends were cut back, 5 bases at V and 3 bases at J, with 14 bases in the middle. The DNA of the CDR3 is TGTGCCAGCTCAGATACAGGGTCGAACTACAATGAGCAGTTCTTC. It yields the protein CASSDTGSNYNEQFF. Combining the CDR3 with reference TRBV18 and TRBJ2-1 gives the whole variable domain NAGVMQNPRHLVRRRGQEARLRCSPMKGHSHVYWYRQLPEEGLKFMVYLQKENIIDESGMPKERFSAEFPKEGPSILRIQQVVRGDSAAYFCASSDTGSNYNEQFFGPGTRLTVL.

The chain uses TRBV27 and TRBJ2-7, with 10 bases identical to TRBD1. V lost 8 bases to trimming and J lost 2 bases; unmatched junction nucleotides: 9. The CDR3 has 15 amino acids. Germline V CDR1 and CDR2: MNHEY, SMNVEV (reference sequence). CDR3 protein: CASGRWGQGTYEQYF. CDR3 bases: TGTGCCAGCGGAAGATGGGGACAGGGGACCTACGAGCAGTACTTC.

The J gene is TRBJ1-5, the V gene TRBV6-5, with unresolved D. The V gene lost 0 bases and the J gene lost 6 bases, with 9 bases spanning the gap. The CDR3 totals 14 residues. Germline V lookup: CDR1 MNHEY, CDR2 SVGAGI. The CDR3 DNA reads as TGTGCCAGCAGTTACTCAATCGGGGTTCAGCCCCAGCATTTT. Translation: CASSYSIGVQPQHF.

This chain uses TRBV19 with TRBJ2-7, with TRBD2 matching 7 bases. This CDR3 region has 13 residues. Germline trimming cut 7 bases from V and 3 bases from J; bases unmatched to any gene: 6. From germline, CDR1 is LNHDA and CDR2 SQIVND (reference sequence). The chain's CDR3 is CASNSAGDYEQYF. In nucleotides, the CDR3 is TGTGCCAGTAATTCGGCGGGAGACTACGAGCAGTACTTC. Using reference TRBV19 and TRBJ2-7 for the parts outside the CDR3, the full variable domain is DGGITQSPKYLFRKEGQNVTLSCEQNLNHDAMYWYRQDPGQGLRLIYYSQIVNDFQKGDIAEGYSVSREKKESFPLTVTSAQKNPTAFYLCASNSAGDYEQYFGPGTRLTVT.

The chain has TRBV7-2 and TRBJ1-1; D remains unclear. The CDR3 is 16 amino acids. Germline V gene sequence: CDR1 SGHTA, CDR2 FQGNSA. Between the trimmed V and J ends, which lost 1 base and 1 base, there was a span of 13 bases. CDR3 sequence reads: CASSLDSLIGNTEAFF. Written as DNA, the CDR3 is TGTGCCAGCAGCTTAGACAGCCTGATAGGGAACACTGAAGCTTTCTTT.

The V call is TRBV7-8, the J call TRBJ1-1; 9 positions agree with TRBD1. The CDR3 has 19 amino acids. Trimming removed 5 bases from V and 6 bases from J; junction bases left unmatched: 22. Germline V lookup: CDR1 SGHVS, CDR2 FQNEAQ. The CDR3 sequence is CASSLAGGYLDRGRAEAFF. For the CDR3, the DNA is TGTGCCAGCAGCCTCGCTGGGGGTTATCTGGACAGGGGACGAGCTGAAGCTTTCTTT.

The J gene is TRBJ2-7, the V gene TRBV6-1; 8 nucleotides agree with TRBD2. The CDR3 runs 13 residues. V was clipped by 8 bases and J by 1 base; unmatched bases: 4. Germline values: CDR1 MNHNS, CDR2 SASEGT. CDR3 sequence reads: CASEGLASYEQYF. CDR3 DNA: TGTGCCAGCGAAGGACTAGCATCCTACGAGCAGTACTTC.

CDR3 nucleotide sequence: TGTGCCAGCAAGAACAGGGTAGATGAGCAGTTCTTC. It is translated as CASKNRVDEQFF. This chain connects TRBV6-5 to TRBJ2-1, with a weak D call TRBD1 (6 bases). The CDR3 contains 12 residues. From germline, CDR1 is MNHEY and CDR2 SVGAGI. V shed 7 bases and J shed 8 bases, with 12 bases lying between them.